This entry lists 25 T cell receptor beta chains sequenced from one sample in a study of cytomegalovirus exposure and HLA in healthy donors. PCR involved 60 Vbeta and 13 Jbeta primers. TCRdb keeps only in-frame clones here, not all; method: immunoSEQ multiplex PCR. The sample has more than 200,000 clones, approximately 83% seen once. Sequencing was performed on PBMCs. The receptors were sampled from a girl aged 10 to 17 in good health and CMV-seronegative.

The V and J genes are TRBV6-1 and TRBJ1-4; 7 bases line up with TRBD1. Germline lookup yields CDR1 MNHNS and CDR2 SASEGT. The CDR3 has 14 residues. V lost 6 bases and J lost 3; bases outside the gene matches: 4. As DNA, the CDR3 is TGTGCCAGCAGGGGACAGAGATCTAATGAAAAACTGTTTTTT. Protein product: CASRGQRSNEKLFF.

V is TRBV27 and J is TRBJ1-2, with a possible D match to TRBD1 (5 bases). There are 15 residues in the CDR3. Germline V gives CDR1 MNHEY, CDR2 SMNVEV (reference sequence). Trimming took off 2 bases at V and 0 bases at J, with 10 bases between the two ends. Written as DNA, the CDR3 is TGTGCCAGCAGTTTAAGGGGCGGCACTAACTATGGCTACACCTTC. It codes for CASSLRGGTNYGYTF.

This rearrangement joins TRBV30 to TRBJ2-7; 10 bases are a match to TRBD2. CDR3 length: 14 residues. Germline V gene data show CDR1 as GTSNPN and CDR2 as SVGIG (reference sequence). After removal of 2 bases from V and 7 bases from J, the junction contained 8 bases not matched to a gene. The CDR3 nucleotides are TGTGCCTGGAGTCCGGCTAGCGGGAGTGGTGAGCAGTACTTC. It codes for CAWSPASGSGEQYF.

The chain recombines TRBV28 with TRBJ2-1, with TRBD2 identical over 9 bases. The germline CDR1 and CDR2 sequences are MDHEN and SYDVKM. CDR3 length: 15 residues. With V trimmed by 5 bases and J by 3 bases, 5 bases remained unmatched. CDR3 sequence: CASSETSGVYNEQFF. In DNA, the CDR3 is TGTGCCAGCAGTGAGACTAGCGGAGTCTACAATGAGCAGTTCTTC.

The chain combines TRBV27 with TRBJ2-7; perhaps TRBD1 as D (6 bases). The CDR3 spans 16 residues. Trimming removed 5 bases at V and 2 bases at J, with 19 bases between. The germline CDR1 and CDR2 sequences are MNHEY and SMNVEV (reference sequence). The CDR3 loop reads CASSPLTGYQAYEQYF. DNA of the CDR3: TGTGCCAGCAGTCCCTTGACAGGATACCAAGCCTACGAGCAGTACTTC.

This sequence joins TRBV5-6 and TRBJ1-2; D is ambiguous. This CDR3 has 12 residues. Germline V gene lookup returns CDR1 SGHDT and CDR2 YYEEEE. Trimming pared 3 bases from V and 7 bases from J, leaving 10 bases between. The CDR3, as DNA: TGTGCCAGCAGCTCGTACAGCGGTGGCTACACCTTC. It is translated as CASSSYSGGYTF.

CDR3 residues: CASSLRLGFYEQYF. Written as DNA, the CDR3 is TGTGCCAGCAGCTTGCGCCTCGGGTTCTACGAGCAGTACTTC. The V and J genes are TRBV5-5 and TRBJ2-7; no definite D call. V was trimmed by 1 base and J by 3 bases, leaving 11 bases between them. The V gene's germline CDR1 is SGHKS and CDR2 YYEKEE (reference sequence). This CDR3 spans 14 amino acids.

The chain joins TRBV7-3 to TRBJ2-5; 8 positions agree with TRBD2. Trimming removed 1 base from V and 6 bases from J; junction bases left unmatched: 13. This CDR3 has 17 amino acids. Per the germline V gene, CDR1 is SGHTA and CDR2 is FQGTGA. CDR3 coding DNA: TGTGCCAGCAGCTTAAGCGGGGGGTCCGGGGGGCAAAAGACCCAGTACTTC. Translation: CASSLSGGSGGQKTQYF.

The rearrangement uses TRBV14 and TRBJ2-7; D possibly corresponds to TRBD2 (7 bases). From germline, CDR1 is SGHDN and CDR2 FVKESK. This CDR3 contains 17 residues. Trimming took 0 bases from V and 4 from J, leaving 19 bases between them. Here the CDR3 DNA reads TGTGCCAGCAGCCAAGATAAGGGGGGGACACTTCGTTACGAGCAGTACTTC. Its translation: CASSQDKGGTLRYEQYF.

CDR3 sequence: CASSQDAGPYGYTF. DNA of the CDR3: TGCGCCAGCAGCCAAGATGCGGGACCTTATGGCTACACCTTC. The chain employs TRBV4-3 and TRBJ1-2, with TRBD1 as a possible D gene (5 bases). In germline, CDR1 is LGHNA, CDR2 YSLEER. The CDR3 contains 14 residues. V lost 0 bases and J lost 5, with 10 bases in between.

The chain has TRBV7-2 and TRBJ1-6; 10 bases align to TRBD1. Trimming at V came to 3 bases and at J to 8 bases, leaving 4 bases not matched to a gene. The germline gives CDR1 SGHTA, CDR2 FQGNSA. The CDR3 runs 15 residues. CDR3 region: CASSLTGGKDSPLHF. CDR3 nucleotides: TGTGCCAGCAGCTTGACAGGGGGCAAGGATTCACCCCTCCACTTT.

A few counts support this clone. The chain couples TRBV28 to TRBJ1-4; no clear D gene. Trimming left V 2 bases short and J 5 bases short, with 3 bases between. Germline-derived CDR1 and CDR2 are MDHEN and SYDVKM. The CDR3 spans 12 residues. The CDR3 region is CASSLGNEKLFF. The DNA of the CDR3 is TGTGCCAGCAGTTTAGGCAATGAAAAACTGTTTTTT.

V and J are TRBV7-9 and TRBJ1-4, with D perhaps matching TRBD1 (6 bases). Germline assignment: CDR1 SEHNR and CDR2 FQNEAQ (reference sequence). The CDR3 is 13 amino acids. Trimming left V 4 bases short and J 8 bases short, with 11 bases between. CDR3 loop: CASSYRGGEKLFF. In DNA, the CDR3 is TGTGCCAGCAGCTACAGAGGGGGAGAAAAACTGTTTTTT. The whole variable domain, filled in from reference TRBV7-9 and TRBJ1-4, reads DTGVSQNPRHKITKRGQNVTFRCDPISEHNRLYWYRQTLGQGPEFLTYFQNEAQLEKSRLLSDRFSAERPKGSFSTLEIQRTEQGDSAMYLCASSYRGGEKLFFGSGTQLSVL.

This clone was found a few times. The V and J genes are TRBV6-1 and TRBJ1-4; the D is unclear. The length of the CDR3 is 14 residues. Germline assignment: CDR1 MNHNS and CDR2 SASEGT. With 3 bases removed from V and 5 bases from J, the gap between germline ends came to 10 bases. CDR3 nucleotides: TGTGCCAGCAGTGATGACGGGTACAATGAAAAACTGTTTTTT. This sequence encodes CASSDDGYNEKLFF.

This clone has just one count. The rearrangement uses TRBV19 and TRBJ1-5; TRBD1 might be the D (6 bases). Germline V gene lookup returns CDR1 LNHDA and CDR2 SQIVND (reference sequence). The CDR3 covers 15 residues. The V and J ends lost 7 bases and 6 bases respectively, with 19 bases between them. CDR3 in DNA: TGTGCCAGTAACTATATAGGGGGATCACCTCAGCCCCAGCATTTT. This gives the protein CASNYIGGSPQPQHF. The full variable domain, its missing parts supplied by reference TRBV19 and TRBJ1-5, is DGGITQSPKYLFRKEGQNVTLSCEQNLNHDAMYWYRQDPGQGLRLIYYSQIVNDFQKGDIAEGYSVSREKKESFPLTVTSAQKNPTAFYLCASNYIGGSPQPQHFGDGTRLSIL.

The CDR3 coding sequence is TGTGCCAGCAGTGACTCAGGCGGGCCCCCCAATGAGCAGTTCTTC. Its protein product is CASSDSGGPPNEQFF. The V call is TRBV6-4, the J call TRBJ2-1; D is perhaps TRBD2 (5 bases). The V gene's germline CDR1 is MRHNA and CDR2 SNTAGT. The V end was cut by 0 bases, the J end by 6 bases, with 12 bases between. This CDR3 region has 15 residues.

V usage is TRBV2 and J usage is TRBJ2-7, with TRBD1 as a possible D gene (6 bases). The CDR3 has 13 amino acids. The germline CDR1 and CDR2 sequences are SNHLY and FYNNEI. V shed 7 bases and J shed 4 bases, with 14 bases lying between them. The CDR3 spells CASMALGTYEQYF. CDR3 sequence (DNA): TGTGCCAGCATGGCCCTAGGGACATACGAGCAGTACTTC.

On this clone: Other nucleotide sequences from this sample produce the same CDR3. V is TRBV6-5 and J is TRBJ1-2, with 8 bases aligning to TRBD1. The V segment lost 0 bases and the J segment 7 bases; nucleotides outside the gene matches: 4. The CDR3 has 14 residues. Germline CDR1 MNHEY, CDR2 SVGAGI. The CDR3 reads CASSYSGQGGGYTF. DNA for the CDR3: TGTGCCAGCAGTTACTCAGGACAGGGTGGTGGCTACACCTTC.

The CDR3 DNA reads TGCGCCAGCAGCCCATCCTCGGGTTTGGAAGAGACCCAGTACTTC. Protein sequence: CASSPSSGLEETQYF. The chain uses TRBV5-1 and TRBJ2-5, with D unresolved. The CDR3 extends over 15 amino acids. Trimming removed 4 bases at V and 3 bases at J, with 16 bases between. The germline V gene encodes CDR1 SGHRS and CDR2 YFSETQ.

The gene calls are TRBV28 and TRBJ2-7, with TRBD1 identical over 10 bases. J was trimmed by 7 bases and V by 6 bases; bases with no gene match: 9. Germline CDR1 MDHEN, CDR2 SYDVKM. The CDR3 length is 14 residues. CDR3 amino acids: CASSTGTGDKEQYF. The CDR3 bases are TGTGCCAGCAGCACCGGGACAGGGGATAAGGAGCAGTACTTC.

The chain links TRBV18 to TRBJ2-2; D may be TRBD1 (6 bases). Deletions cut 6 bases from V and 7 bases from J, with 12 bases between. CDR1 is KGHSH, CDR2 LQKENI, per germline. The CDR3 runs 13 residues. CDR3 DNA: TGTGCCAGCTCGATCCCGACAGGCGGGGAGCTGTTTTTT. It yields the protein CASSIPTGGELFF.

This clone has only a few counts. The chain uses TRBV6-1 and TRBJ1-2; TRBD1 might be the D (5 bases). Between the trimmed V and J ends, which lost 1 base and 12 bases, there was a span of 15 bases. Germline V gene lookup returns CDR1 MNHNS and CDR2 SASEGT. This CDR3 spans 13 amino acids. CDR3 in amino acids: CASSEVRWGGDTF. CDR3 sequence (DNA): TGTGCCAGCAGTGAAGTCCGGTGGGGAGGGGACACCTTC.

The chain carries TRBV6-1 and TRBJ2-2; 8 bases map to TRBD1. Trimming removed 1 base from V and 3 bases from J; junction bases left unmatched: 1. The CDR3 contains 15 residues. The germline V gene encodes CDR1 MNHNS and CDR2 SASEGT. CDR3 in amino acids: CASSEGTGYTGELFF. The CDR3 nucleotides read TGTGCCAGCAGTGAAGGGACAGGGTACACCGGGGAGCTGTTTTTT.

This chain links TRBV6-1 with TRBJ1-5; 9 bases fit TRBD1. V lost 4 bases to trimming and J lost 3 bases; unmatched junction nucleotides: 4. CDR3 size: 15 residues. CDR1 and CDR2 (germline): MNHNS, SASEGT. The CDR3 here is CASSGDRGYNQPQHF. The CDR3 region has the DNA TGTGCCAGCAGTGGCGACAGGGGGTACAATCAGCCCCAGCATTTT.

V is TRBV19 and J is TRBJ1-5, with 10 bases identical to TRBD1. V lost 5 bases to trimming and J lost 7 bases; unmatched junction nucleotides: 8. This CDR3 is 15 amino acids long. CDR1 LNHDA and CDR2 SQIVND come from the germline V gene (reference sequence). Here the CDR3 reads CASSAGQGFQQPQHF. The DNA of the CDR3 is TGTGCCAGTAGTGCGGGACAGGGGTTCCAGCAGCCCCAGCATTTT. The entire variable domain, with the rest obtained from reference TRBV19 and TRBJ1-5, is as follows: DGGITQSPKYLFRKEGQNVTLSCEQNLNHDAMYWYRQDPGQGLRLIYYSQIVNDFQKGDIAEGYSVSREKKESFPLTVTSAQKNPTAFYLCASSAGQGFQQPQHFGDGTRLSIL.